The 17 T cell receptor beta chains below were found in one sample sequenced in a study of response to subunit inactivated influenza vaccine. MiXCR, run by TCRdb on the RT-PCR reads, gives a single entry per CDR3 protein. The sample contains fewer than 750,000 distinct CDR3 sequences, around 13% of which appear only once. This specimen consisted of PBMCs from blood, obtained roughly 13 days after vaccination. These receptor sequences come from a man in his forties or fifties who received an inactivated influenza vaccine.

This clonotype showed up just a few times. V usage is TRBV7-9 and J usage is TRBJ1-1; possibly TRBD1 for D (5 bases). Trimming took 0 bases from V and 1 from J, leaving 9 bases between them. Germline V lookup: CDR1 SEHNR, CDR2 FQNEAQ (reference sequence). This CDR3 has 15 amino acids. CDR3 in amino acids: CASSLAGAGNTEAFF. The CDR3 DNA reads as TGTGCCAGCAGCTTAGCAGGGGCAGGGAACACTGAAGCTTTCTTT.

This clonotype has just a few counts. This rearrangement joins TRBV28 to TRBJ2-7, with 8 bases aligning to TRBD1. The germline gives CDR1 MDHEN, CDR2 SYDVKM. With 7 bases clipped from V and 0 bases from J, the junction kept 8 bases outside the gene matches. There are 15 residues in the CDR3. CDR3 loop: CASTGTGTGSYEQYF. The CDR3, as DNA: TGTGCCAGCACGGGTACCGGGACAGGCTCCTACGAGCAGTACTTC.

This clonotype was seen a few times. The chain employs TRBV20-1 and TRBJ1-1; D gene ambiguous. Germline V gene sequence: CDR1 DFQATT, CDR2 SNEGSKA (reference sequence). The V end lost 3 bases, the J end lost 4 bases, and 9 bases lay between the germline ends. The length of the CDR3 is 12 residues. The CDR3 bases are TGCAGTGCTAGTCTAGGTAGCACTGAAGCTTTCTTT. Protein product: CSASLGSTEAFF.

In its sample, this clonotype was seen many times. This chain joins TRBV12-3 or TRBV12-4 and TRBJ2-3; 9 nucleotides match TRBD1. The CDR3 is made up of 13 amino acids. After removal of 1 base from V and 14 bases from J, the junction contained 7 bases not matched to a gene. CDR3 nucleotide sequence: TGTGCCAGCAGTTTAGGCCCGGGACAGGGCCCGTATTTT. Protein product: CASSLGPGQGPYF.

A few counts support this clonotype. The V gene is TRBV20-1, the J gene TRBJ2-7; 8 bases align to TRBD2. Germline V gene data show CDR1 as DFQATT and CDR2 as SNEGSKA (reference sequence). This CDR3 region has 14 residues. The CDR3 loop reads CSTSRGGLVSEQYF. DNA for the CDR3: TGCAGCACATCCCGGGGGGGCCTGGTAAGCGAGCAGTACTTC.

As concerns this clonotype: This could be a read error, since a much larger clone is one nucleotide away. This chain uses TRBV6-5 with TRBJ2-1; D call uncertain. CDR1 and CDR2 from the germline V gene are MNHEY and SVGAGI. This CDR3 comprises 13 residues. In DNA form, the CDR3 reads TGTGCCAGCAGTTTCCTCGGGTACAATGAGCAGTCCTTC. This sequence encodes CASSFLGYNEQSF.

This chain connects TRBV19 to TRBJ1-5, with 10 positions matching TRBD1. There are 14 residues in the CDR3. CDR1 and CDR2 (germline): LNHDA, SQIVND (reference sequence). Germline trimming cut 7 bases from V and 5 bases from J; bases unmatched to any gene: 5. This chain's CDR3 is CASIPGTGDQPQHF. The DNA of the CDR3 is TGTGCCAGTATTCCCGGGACAGGGGATCAGCCCCAGCATTTT. The full variable domain, its missing parts supplied by reference TRBV19 and TRBJ1-5, is DGGITQSPKYLFRKEGQNVTLSCEQNLNHDAMYWYRQDPGQGLRLIYYSQIVNDFQKGDIAEGYSVSREKKESFPLTVTSAQKNPTAFYLCASIPGTGDQPQHFGDGTRLSIL.

The chain links TRBV15 to TRBJ1-5; no reliable D call. Germline CDR1 LNHNV, CDR2 YYDKDF (reference sequence). Trimming cost V 1 base and J 5 bases, with 3 bases left between them. The CDR3 spans 12 residues. DNA of the CDR3: TGTGCCACCAGCAGAGGCCATCAGCCCCAGCATTTT. Encoded protein: CATSRGHQPQHF.

This clonotype was picked up a small number of times. The gene calls are TRBV6-5 and TRBJ2-2; D is perhaps TRBD2 (5 bases). The germline gives CDR1 MNHEY, CDR2 SVGAGI. This CDR3 is 17 amino acids long. V was cut by 0 bases and J by 5 bases, with 16 bases left in between. This CDR3 is CASSYSSVGSGTGELFF. In DNA, the CDR3 is TGTGCCAGCAGTTACTCGTCGGTGGGATCGGGGACCGGGGAGCTGTTTTTT.

In this sample, this clonotype turned up a few times. This sequence joins TRBV5-1 and TRBJ1-1; D remains unclear. The CDR3 is made up of 15 amino acids. Trimming stripped 0 bases from V and 4 bases from J, with 13 bases between. The germline gives CDR1 SGHRS, CDR2 YFSETQ. Here the CDR3 DNA reads TGCGCCAGCAGCTTGGAGGAGCTTACCGGCACTGAAGCTTTCTTT. This translates into CASSLEELTGTEAFF.

J is TRBJ1-4 and V is TRBV4-2; D gene unclear. With 4 bases removed from V and 6 bases from J, the gap between germline ends came to 12 bases. The CDR3 is 14 amino acids. Germline values: CDR1 LGHNA, CDR2 YNFKEQ. In DNA form, the CDR3 reads TGTGCCAGCAGCCGCGACGGGATGGATGAAAAACTGTTTTTT. Translating it yields CASSRDGMDEKLFF.

This clonotype was detected ten times or more. This chain uses TRBV5-1 with TRBJ2-6; D gene uncertain. The CDR3 spans 18 residues. V gave up 4 bases and J gave up 4 bases, with 21 bases separating them. The germline gives CDR1 SGHRS, CDR2 YFSETQ. This chain's CDR3 is CASSEDGFMSYGANVLTF. CDR3 bases: TGCGCCAGCAGCGAGGACGGGTTTATGTCTTACGGGGCCAACGTCCTGACTTTC. Looking up the rest from reference TRBV5-1 and TRBJ2-6 gives the full variable domain: KAGVTQTPRYLIKTRGQQVTLSCSPISGHRSVSWYQQTPGQGLQFLFEYFSETQRNKGNFPGRFSGRQFSNSRSEMNVSTLELGDSALYLCASSEDGFMSYGANVLTFGAGSRLTVL.

This clonotype occurred a few times. The V and J genes are TRBV10-3 and TRBJ2-5; perhaps D is TRBD1 or TRBD2 (5 bases each). The CDR3 length is 14 residues. CDR1 is ENHRY, CDR2 SYGVKD, per germline. V shed 10 bases and J shed 2 bases, with 17 bases lying between them. CDR3: CATRRGASQETQYF. As DNA, the CDR3 is TGTGCCACCCGCAGAGGGGCGTCACAAGAGACCCAGTACTTC.

This CDR3 reads CSARGQGSTDTQYF. DNA of the CDR3: TGCAGTGCTAGGGGACAGGGATCCACAGATACGCAGTATTTT. The V and J genes are TRBV20-1 and TRBJ2-3, with 9 nucleotides matching TRBD1. Per germline, CDR1 DFQATT and CDR2 SNEGSKA (reference sequence). J was trimmed by 2 bases and V by 3 bases; bases with no gene match: 3. The CDR3 sequence is 14 residues long.

This clonotype was detected ten times or more. The chain uses TRBV2 and TRBJ1-3, with unresolved D. Germline V CDR1 and CDR2: SNHLY, FYNNEI. V shed 8 bases and J shed 0 bases, with 5 bases lying between them. The CDR3 extends over 12 amino acids. The chain's CDR3 is CASENSGNTIYF. As DNA, the CDR3 is TGTGCCAGCGAAAACTCTGGAAACACCATATATTTT.

The chain has TRBV12-3 or TRBV12-4 and TRBJ1-2, with TRBD1 matching over 9 bases. The V segment lost 5 bases and the J segment 8 bases; nucleotides outside the gene matches: 6. This CDR3 spans 13 amino acids. The CDR3 region is CASSPGTGKGYTF. DNA for the CDR3: TGTGCCAGCAGTCCCGGGACAGGGAAAGGCTACACCTTC.

The sample holds a few counts of this clonotype. This chain connects TRBV27 to TRBJ2-5; TRBD1 might be the D (5 bases). The CDR3 runs 14 residues. Germline lookup yields CDR1 MNHEY and CDR2 SMNVEV (reference sequence). The V end lost 0 bases, the J end lost 4 bases, and 9 bases lay between the germline ends. For the CDR3, the DNA is TGTGCCAGCAGTTTATCAGGGGTCGCAGAGACCCAGTACTTC. Residues: CASSLSGVAETQYF.